Each of the 26 T cell receptor beta chains below was sequenced from the same sample in a study of blood T cell repertoires in COVID-19. The protocol was immunoSEQ multiplex PCR, while the TCRdb copy is restricted to in-frame clones and leaves out a portion. The data show more than 200,000 clones, around nine tenths seen once. The sample consisted of peripheral blood. Source of these receptors: a woman in her sixties with COVID-19, enrolled during active disease.

This clone was counted between two and nine times. The chain combines TRBV27 with TRBJ1-2, with 8 bases lining up with TRBD1. Trimming at V came to 3 bases and at J to 8 bases, leaving 17 bases not matched to a gene. Germline V gives CDR1 MNHEY, CDR2 SMNVEV (reference sequence). The CDR3 has 17 amino acids. CDR3 residues: CASSLALRDRGLRGYTF. CDR3 DNA sequence: TGTGCCAGCAGTTTGGCCCTCCGCGACAGGGGTCTGCGAGGCTACACCTTC.

In DNA form, the CDR3 reads TGTGCCAGCAGCTTGGGATCAGGGCGGGGCCTCCACTTT. Encoded protein: CASSLGSGRGLHF. The rearrangement links TRBV5-6 to TRBJ1-6, with a tentative D call TRBD1 (5 bases). CDR1 is SGHDT and CDR2 is YYEEEE in the germline V gene. This CDR3 has 13 amino acids. V lost 0 bases and J lost 15, with 13 bases in between.

The chain links TRBV18 to TRBJ1-2, with a possible D match to TRBD1 (6 bases). The V and J ends lost 6 bases and 0 bases respectively, with 11 bases between them. CDR3 size: 14 residues. CDR1 is KGHSH and CDR2 is LQKENI in the germline V gene. The CDR3 here is CASSWTEANYGYTF. The CDR3, as DNA: TGTGCCAGCTCCTGGACAGAAGCTAACTATGGCTACACCTTC.

This chain joins TRBV6-1 and TRBJ2-7, with 7 bases identical to TRBD2. The CDR3 contains 15 residues. V lost 2 bases to trimming and J lost 6 bases; unmatched junction nucleotides: 10. CDR1 and CDR2 (germline): MNHNS, SASEGT. This CDR3 reads CASSEQSGIPGEQYF. The CDR3 DNA sequence: TGTGCCAGCAGTGAACAGAGCGGGATTCCCGGCGAGCAGTACTTC.

This rearrangement joins TRBV10-2 to TRBJ1-5; 7 nucleotides align to TRBD1. The CDR3 spans 13 residues. The V gene end was trimmed by 10 bases and the J gene end by 4 bases; junction bases not matched to a gene: 7. Germline V CDR1 and CDR2: WSHSY, SAAADI. In nucleotides, the CDR3 is TGCGCCACCACGGACAGGTGGAATCAGCCCCAGCATTTT. Its protein is CATTDRWNQPQHF.

This clone was picked up a small number of times. The rearrangement joins TRBV7-9 to TRBJ1-2; 11 nucleotides align to TRBD1. The CDR3 has 15 amino acids. V dropped 6 bases and J dropped 7; count of bases not matched to a gene: 10. CDR1 SEHNR and CDR2 FQNEAQ come from the germline V gene (reference sequence). This chain's CDR3 is CASRSLGQGAPGYTF. Here the CDR3 DNA reads TGTGCCAGCAGATCCCTAGGACAGGGGGCGCCTGGCTACACCTTC.

This sequence joins TRBV6-5 and TRBJ2-2; tentative D call: TRBD2 (5 bases). The V gene's germline CDR1 is MNHEY and CDR2 SVGAGI. This CDR3 is built from 14 residues. The ends were cut back, 0 bases at V and 7 bases at J, with 9 bases in the middle. CDR3 bases: TGTGCCAGCAGTTACTCCTGGGGAGACGGGGAGCTGTTTTTT. This codes for CASSYSWGDGELFF.

This clone came up many times. The CDR3 region is CAWTLAGDEQFF. The CDR3 DNA is TGTGCCTGGACTTTGGCGGGAGATGAGCAGTTCTTC. The chain combines TRBV30 with TRBJ2-1, with TRBD2 identical over 7 bases. Germline lookup yields CDR1 GTSNPN and CDR2 SVGIG (reference sequence). The trim removed 4 bases at V and 8 bases at J, leaving 5 bases unmatched. This CDR3 is 12 amino acids long. The full variable domain, in which reference TRBV30 and TRBJ2-1 provide the parts outside the CDR3, is SQTIHQWPATLVQPVGSPLSLECTVEGTSNPNLYWYRQAAGRGLQLLFYSVGIGQISSEVPQNLSASRPQDRQFILSSKKLLLSDSGFYLCAWTLAGDEQFFGPGTRLTVL.

The V and J genes are TRBV9 and TRBJ1-2; possibly TRBD1 for D (6 bases). The CDR3 is 14 residues long. CDR1 and CDR2 (germline): SGDLS, YYNGEE. The V and J ends lost 4 bases and 4 bases respectively, with 14 bases between them. The CDR3 region is CASSPATGTYGYTF. DNA for the CDR3: TGTGCCAGCAGCCCGGCGACAGGTACCTATGGCTACACCTTC.

The rearrangement uses TRBV7-9 and TRBJ1-3; possibly TRBD1 for D (6 bases). Germline loops: CDR1 SEHNR, CDR2 FQNEAQ (reference sequence). V gave up 4 bases and J gave up 5 bases, with 18 bases separating them. CDR3 length: 16 residues. The CDR3 sequence is CASSSNRESPRNTIYF. The CDR3 bases are TGTGCCAGCAGCTCTAACAGGGAGTCACCTAGAAACACCATATATTTT.

This clone was detected only a few times. CDR3 sequence: CASAAVGTGNQPQHF. The CDR3 coding sequence is TGTGCCTCGGCCGCGGTCGGTACGGGCAATCAGCCCCAGCATTTT. The chain combines TRBV7-9 with TRBJ1-5; D call uncertain. Trimming shortened V by 11 bases and J by 2 bases, and 19 bases separated the two germline ends. Looked up from germline, CDR1 is SEHNR and CDR2 is FQNEAQ (reference sequence). This CDR3 comprises 15 residues.

A single count supports this clone. The chain is built from TRBV11-2 and TRBJ2-5; no reliable D call. The V end lost 1 base, the J end lost 7 bases, and 13 bases lay between the germline ends. Germline V gene data show CDR1 as SGHAT and CDR2 as FQNNGV. The CDR3 sequence is 14 residues long. CDR3 protein: CASSLGFGTGTQYF. DNA of the CDR3: TGTGCCAGCAGCTTAGGCTTCGGAACGGGGACCCAGTACTTC. Together with reference TRBV11-2 and TRBJ2-5, the CDR3 gives the full variable domain: EAGVAQSPRYKIIEKRQSVAFWCNPISGHATLYWYQQILGQGPKLLIQFQNNGVVDDSQLPKDRFSAERLKGVDSTLKIQPAKLEDSAVYLCASSLGFGTGTQYFGPGTRLLVL.

V and J are TRBV13 and TRBJ2-1; 8 nucleotides align to TRBD1. This CDR3 comprises 15 residues. J lost 3 bases, V lost 5 bases, and 6 bases had no gene match. Per germline, CDR1 PRHDT and CDR2 FYEKMQ (reference sequence). The chain's CDR3 is CASSPNRGFYNEQFF. In DNA, the CDR3 is TGTGCCAGCAGCCCCAACAGGGGGTTCTACAATGAGCAGTTCTTC.

This rearrangement joins TRBV28 to TRBJ1-4; 8 nucleotides match TRBD1. The germline V gene encodes CDR1 MDHEN and CDR2 SYDVKM. V lost 3 bases and J lost 5; bases outside the gene matches: 5. The CDR3 is made up of 15 amino acids. The CDR3 reads CASSFAQGGNEKLFF. The CDR3 DNA is TGTGCCAGCAGTTTCGCACAGGGGGGAAATGAAAAACTGTTTTTT.

This chain links TRBV28 with TRBJ2-7; TRBD2 matches 9 bases. Germline values: CDR1 MDHEN, CDR2 SYDVKM. The CDR3 sequence is 16 residues long. Germline trimming cut 5 bases from V and 2 bases from J; bases unmatched to any gene: 10. The CDR3 region is CASSPPGAGGAYEQYF. As DNA, the CDR3 is TGTGCCAGCAGTCCCCCCGGAGCGGGAGGTGCCTACGAGCAGTACTTC.

The chain is built from TRBV4-1 and TRBJ2-7; 9 nucleotides match TRBD2. Germline values: CDR1 MGHRA, CDR2 YSYEKL. The CDR3 is made up of 16 amino acids. Germline trimming cut 0 bases from V and 4 bases from J; bases unmatched to any gene: 7. CDR3 nucleotide sequence: TGCGCCAGCAGCCAAGATCTCAGCGGGAGGCTGTACGAGCAGTACTTC. It codes for CASSQDLSGRLYEQYF.

This clone was seen a few times. The chain is built from TRBV27 and TRBJ2-7; 7 nucleotides line up with TRBD1. Looked up from germline, CDR1 is MNHEY and CDR2 is SMNVEV (reference sequence). The CDR3 contains 14 residues. The junction had 10 bases not matched to a gene; V was cut back by 5 bases and J by 6 bases. The CDR3 DNA is TGTGCCAGCAGTGAGACAGGGAAGTCTAGCGAGCAGTACTTC. Its translation is CASSETGKSSEQYF.

The sample holds one count of this clone. J is TRBJ2-3 and V is TRBV6-2 or TRBV6-3, with D maybe TRBD2 (6 bases). From germline, CDR1 is MNHEY and CDR2 SVGEGT. V shed 2 bases and J shed 0 bases, with 12 bases lying between them. The CDR3 runs 16 residues. The CDR3 nucleotides are TGTGCCAGCAGTTACGTCGGACTACGAAGCACAGATACGCAGTATTTT. This codes for CASSYVGLRSTDTQYF.

The chain has TRBV4-1 and TRBJ1-1; the D gene is possibly TRBD1 (5 bases). Per germline, CDR1 MGHRA and CDR2 YSYEKL. The CDR3 runs 17 residues. V was clipped by 4 bases and J by 5 bases, with 23 bases between them. For the CDR3, the DNA is TGCGCCAGCAGCCCAAACGTCGGGGGAACTGGATGGACTGAAGCTTTCTTT. Its protein product is CASSPNVGGTGWTEAFF.

The rearrangement uses TRBV7-3 and TRBJ1-5, with D possibly being TRBD1 (6 bases). The V gene lost 10 bases and the J gene lost 0 bases, with 25 bases spanning the gap. The CDR3 has 18 residues. Germline-derived CDR1 and CDR2 are SGHTA and FQGTGA. CDR3 region: CAIQRQGPLRYSNQPQHF. CDR3 nucleotide sequence: TGTGCCATCCAGAGGCAGGGGCCCCTCCGTTATAGCAATCAGCCCCAGCATTTT.

This clone was seen a handful of times. In DNA form, the CDR3 reads TGCGCCAGCAGGCCCCCCGGGGCGGGGTCGGGGGGGGCCAACGTCCTGACTTTC. Amino acid sequence: CASRPPGAGSGGANVLTF. The chain links TRBV5-1 to TRBJ2-6; a weak D match, TRBD2 (6 bases). V lost 5 bases and J lost 4, with 22 bases in between. Germline V gene lookup returns CDR1 SGHRS and CDR2 YFSETQ. This CDR3 region has 18 residues.

The V call is TRBV28, the J call TRBJ2-7, with TRBD2 identical over 14 bases. The CDR3 spans 15 residues. Trimming cost V 5 bases and J 7 bases; bases outside gene matches: 7. CDR1 is MDHEN and CDR2 is SYDVKM in the germline V gene. CDR3 amino acids: CASSPGTSGSREQYF. The DNA of the CDR3 is TGTGCCAGCAGTCCCGGGACTAGCGGGAGTCGAGAGCAGTACTTC.

V and J are TRBV5-4 and TRBJ2-5, with D uncertain. Germline values: CDR1 SGHNT, CDR2 YYREEE (reference sequence). Trimming removed 1 base from V and 3 bases from J, with 7 bases in between. The CDR3 runs 13 residues. CDR3 sequence (DNA): TGTGCCAGCAGCTTGCGGAGCGAAGAGACCCAGTACTTC. Protein product: CASSLRSEETQYF.

CDR3 DNA sequence: TGTGCCAGCAGCCTGTGGACTAGCGGGAGGGCCATTGAGACCCAGTACTTC. It is translated as CASSLWTSGRAIETQYF. The V and J genes are TRBV28 and TRBJ2-5, with 15 bases lining up with TRBD2. Looked up from germline, CDR1 is MDHEN and CDR2 is SYDVKM. V lost 6 bases, J lost 5 bases, and 10 bases stayed unmatched. The CDR3 spans 17 residues.

This clone appeared once. This CDR3 reads CASSWQGNYGYTF. CDR3 nucleotide sequence: TGTGCCAGCAGTTGGCAGGGTAACTATGGCTACACCTTC. The chain has TRBV6-5 and TRBJ1-2; D is possibly TRBD1 (5 bases). Germline CDR1 reads MNHEY; CDR2 reads SVGAGI. V lost 4 bases and J 1 base, leaving 7 bases between the germline ends. This CDR3 contains 13 residues.

The CDR3 coding sequence is TGTGCCAGCAGCCAAGGACAGGTCAGCAATCAGCCCCAGCATTTT. It translates to CASSQGQVSNQPQHF. The chain carries TRBV3-1 (or the pseudogene TRBV3-2) and TRBJ1-5; weak D call: TRBD1 (6 bases). The CDR3 runs 15 residues. V lost 1 base and J lost 1, with 8 bases in between. Germline V gene lookup returns CDR1 LGHDT and CDR2 YNNKEL (reference sequence).